In this sample, the clone carrying this T cell receptor beta chain turned up a few times. These data originate in a study of blood T cell repertoires in COVID-19. Measured with immunoSEQ multiplex PCR; TCRdb has only the in-frame clones, and not every one. The sample yields 120,000 to 150,000 clones, more than 75% seen once. CDR1 SQVTM and CDR2 ANQGSEA come from the germline V gene. The CDR3 is 11 residues long. Trimming took 2 bases from V and 9 from J, leaving 8 bases between them. The rearrangement uses TRBV29-1 and TRBJ2-1; D perhaps matches TRBD1 (5 bases). The receptor was derived from a woman younger than 45 with acute COVID-19. The sequenced sample consisted of PBMCs or T cells enriched from blood (not recorded which). The CDR3 bases are TGCAGCGTTGAAAGAGACAGTGAGCAGTTCTTC. This translates into CSVERDSEQFF.